This T cell receptor beta chain was recovered during a study of T cell responses to AZD1222 COVID-19 vaccine (dated by TCRdb to the early 2020s). Concerning the study at large: AZD1222 recipients whose second dose came at about 4 weeks and those whose second dose came at about 12 weeks were combined into one group, since spike-specific TCR depth and breadth did not differ between the two schedules. TCR sequencing was performed for about 250 trial participants, of whom around 200 were given two doses of AZD1222 and approximately 26 were given two doses of MenACWY control vaccine. Trial participants were enrolled by age into subgroups of 18-55, 56-69 and 70-plus years, and around 140, 26 and 57 TCR-sequenced participants, respectively, were included in these subgroups.

Summary of the overall study and its limitations: The 56-69-year group was small, and its depth increase did not reach significance, likely because of low power. Most participants were white British and females outnumbered males, and the authors suggested that clonal diversity may have been underestimated. After two AZD1222 doses, both the breadth and the depth of spike-specific TCRs were significantly higher than at day 0 and than in MenACWY recipients. Because no samples from the day 14 peak response were available, repertoires could be characterized only after the peak T cell response. Conclusions about previously exposed vaccinees are limited because only five to seven AZD1222 recipients were SARS-CoV-2 seropositive at baseline. Reportedly, almost half of the unique spike-specific TCRs recognized epitopes lying outside the regions that are mutated in the B.1.351 and B.1.1.7 variants. The whole spike protein was spanned by vaccine-associated CD4 TCRs, and dominant responses were seen in regions 160-218 and 743-854.

The CDR3 starts with the cysteine, ends with the phenylalanine, and has 14 residues. Only CDR3 DNA remains: 42 bases, in frame from the first base. Based on the germline V gene, the CDR1 and CDR2 sequences are SGHRS and YFSETQ. Deletion took 7 bases off V and 2 bases off J, with a span of 14 bases between the germline ends. Sample time point, as interpreted from the label and publication: baseline before first vaccination. The vaccinee samples were drawn from two UK trials, COV001 and COV002, one of which was a single-blind randomized controlled phase 2/3 trial testing AZD1222 (ChAdOx1 nCoV-19) in healthy adults. For TCRbeta chain sequencing, PBMC samples were collected from trial participants at day 0 and at day 28 after the second dose. A word on this clone: It has no known antigen specificity. Base qualities were left out, and no much larger clone turns up one base away.

The CDR3 regions of human TCRbeta chains were analyzed by immunosequencing. In the paper's pipeline: TCRs in the repertoires were compared against a reference library of SARS-CoV-2-specific TCRs that had been generated with the MIRA antigen-specificity platform. Breadth was defined as the fraction of unique TCRs that were SARS-CoV-2-associated. Depth was defined as the fraction of total T cells that were SARS-CoV-2-associated. Each spike-specific TCR was assigned to its reactive spike region and to a CD4 or CD8 class using the MIRA data. Log10-transformed breadth and depth values were compared by one-way ANOVA with Sidak's multiple comparisons tests. TCRdb obtained this table from immuneACCESS and retained in-frame rearrangements with V and J assigned. These tables miss some clones; where compared with another copy, unresolved V genes account for less than half of the shortfall, and the remainder is unexplained. The D gene and trimming were derived from the DNA, and the V and J assignments and clone size from that table. This sample is represented by tens of thousands of clones; approximately 85% of them were singletons. Of the sample, 5.4% is held by the ten largest clones.

This sample comprised peripheral blood, obtained on day 0 of AZD1222 vaccination. The rearrangement joined TRBV5-1 to TRBJ2-3; TRBD1 is perhaps the D gene, given 5 matching bases. This clonotype originated in an adult in good health. Here the CDR3 is given as CASYQGRDTDTQYF. The DNA is TGCGCCAGCTACCAGGGCAGAGACACAGATACGCAGTATTTT. Here the CDR3 is joined to the reference TRBV5-1 and TRBJ2-3 genes, and the full variable domain is: KAGVTQTPRYLIKTRGQQVTLSCSPISGHRSVSWYQQTPGQGLQFLFEYFSETQRNKGNFPGRFSGRQFSNSRSEMNVSTLELGDSALYLCASYQGRDTDTQYFGPGTRLTVL.